This T cell receptor beta chain appears in the sequencing data of a study of T cell responses to AZD1222 COVID-19 vaccine (dated by TCRdb to the early 2020s). Regarding the study in general: A total of more than 230 trial participants underwent TCR sequencing, of whom 207 received two doses of AZD1222 and some 26 received two doses of the MenACWY control vaccine. Trial participants were enrolled by age into subgroups of 18-55, 56-69 and 70-plus years, and around 150, 28 and 57 TCR-sequenced participants, respectively, were included in these subgroups. The full study reports these points: Conclusions about previously exposed vaccinees are limited, since just five or six AZD1222 recipients were seropositive for SARS-CoV-2 at baseline. The 56-69-year group was small, and its depth increase did not reach significance, likely because of low power. The whole spike protein was spanned by vaccine-associated CD4 TCRs, and dominant responses were seen in regions 160-218 and 743-854. No day 14 peak-response samples were available, so repertoires were characterized only after the peak T cell response. Reportedly, almost half of the unique spike-specific TCRs recognized epitopes lying outside the regions that are mutated in the B.1.351 and B.1.1.7 variants. After two AZD1222 doses, both the breadth and the depth of spike-specific TCRs were significantly higher than at day 0 and than in MenACWY recipients. Participants were mostly white British and included more females than males, and it was suggested by the authors that clonal diversity may have been underestimated.

Its CDR3 holds 18 amino acids, cysteine through phenylalanine. The sequence is cut down to CDR3 DNA, 54 bases in frame from base 1. CDR1 and CDR2 are read off the germline V gene as MGHRA and YSYEKL. The germline V end is reduced by 6 bases and the J end by 4 bases; junction bases left unmatched: 20. Comments on this clone: Which antigen it targets is not known. No base quality information exists; no much larger clone differs at one position.

The CDR3 regions of human TCRbeta chains were subjected to immunosequencing. As for the original processing: Repertoire TCRs were matched against a reference library of SARS-CoV-2-specific TCRs generated with the MIRA antigen-specificity platform. Breadth was defined as the fraction of unique TCRs that were SARS-CoV-2-associated. Depth was defined as the fraction of total T cells that were SARS-CoV-2-associated. Each spike-specific TCR was assigned to its reactive spike region and to a CD4 or CD8 class using the MIRA data. Log10-transformed breadth and depth values were compared by one-way ANOVA with Sidak's multiple comparisons tests. TCRdb carries this immuneACCESS record with in-frame sequences only. Its versions omit some clonotypes, under half of them owing to an unresolved V gene in the studies checked, with the rest unexplained. V and J calls and clone size come straight from that table; D and trimming were deduced from the DNA. This sample has about 140,000 clones in its table, and about 94% of those were observed once. The ten largest clones capture roughly 4% of the sample.

This specimen's time point label, interpreted: about 28 days (+/-7) after the second vaccine dose. Because spike-specific TCR depth and breadth did not differ between the two schedules, AZD1222 recipients who got a second dose at roughly 4 weeks were pooled with those who got a second dose at roughly 12 weeks. Samples from vaccinated people were obtained from the UK trials COV001 and COV002, which included a single-blind randomized controlled phase 2/3 trial of AZD1222 (ChAdOx1 nCoV-19) in healthy adults. Trial participant PBMC samples were collected at day 0 and day 28 after the second dose for TCRbeta chain sequencing.

The sequence was collected from an adult who received the AZD1222 COVID-19 vaccine. The specimen comprised peripheral blood, sampled 28 days after the second AZD1222 dose. The rearranged chain carries TRBV4-1 and TRBJ1-1, and 7 junction bases match TRBD1. The bases read TGCGCCAGCAGGGGAGACCAGGGGGAGTACGGTGAGGGCACTGAAGCTTTCTTT. Its translation is CASRGDQGEYGEGTEAFF.